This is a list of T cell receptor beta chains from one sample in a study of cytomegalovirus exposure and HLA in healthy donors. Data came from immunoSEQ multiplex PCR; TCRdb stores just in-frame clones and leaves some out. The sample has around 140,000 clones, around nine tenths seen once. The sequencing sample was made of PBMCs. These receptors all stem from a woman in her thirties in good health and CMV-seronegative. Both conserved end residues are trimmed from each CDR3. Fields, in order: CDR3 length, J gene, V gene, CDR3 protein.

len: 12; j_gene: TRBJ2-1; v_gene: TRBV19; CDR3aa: ASSMVAVGNEQF
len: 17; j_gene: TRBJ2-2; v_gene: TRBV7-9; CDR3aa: ASSYRTSIRLSNTGELF
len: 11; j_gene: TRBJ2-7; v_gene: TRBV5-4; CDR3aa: ASSQDIGGEQY
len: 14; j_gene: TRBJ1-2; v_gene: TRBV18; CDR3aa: ASSPPKGGLGGGYT
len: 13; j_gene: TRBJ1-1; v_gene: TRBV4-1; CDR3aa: ASSRPTGGSAEAF
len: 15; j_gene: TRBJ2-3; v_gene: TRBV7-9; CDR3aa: ASSFAGQALSVDTQY
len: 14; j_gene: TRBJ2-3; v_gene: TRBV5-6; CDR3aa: ASSFKREGPTDTQY
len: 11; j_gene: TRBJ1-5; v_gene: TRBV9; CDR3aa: ASSRDSAEPQH
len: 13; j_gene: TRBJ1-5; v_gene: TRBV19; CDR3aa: ASSSGTASNQPQH
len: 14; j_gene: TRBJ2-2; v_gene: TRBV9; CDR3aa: ASSVGGRMNTGELF